Shown below are 19 T cell receptor beta chains from a single sample sequenced in a study of beta chain features in type 1 diabetes. Sequenced material consisted of expressed TCRB transcripts (all of the isolated RNA was reverse transcribed). Some clones are missing from TCRdb's copy, which holds only in-frame ones; the method was immunoSEQ multiplex PCR. Of about 160,000 clones detected, about 9.8% appear once; the ten largest clones hold 2% to 3%. Sequencing used central memory CD4+ T cells from blood. The receptors here all came from a woman between 18 and 30 years old in good health.

In its sample, this clone was seen many times. The V gene is TRBV30, the J gene TRBJ2-5; possible D gene TRBD2, 5 bases. V was cut by 4 bases and J by 3 bases, with 15 bases left in between. The CDR3 runs 14 residues. In germline, CDR1 is GTSNPN, CDR2 SVGIG (reference sequence). The CDR3 spells CAWTARGLEETQYF. CDR3 DNA: TGTGCCTGGACCGCCCGAGGGCTCGAAGAGACCCAGTACTTC.

In this sample, this clone turned up a few times. This sequence joins TRBV4-3 and TRBJ1-4; possibly TRBD1 for D (5 bases). CDR1 is LGHNA and CDR2 is YSLEER in the germline V gene. V gave up 3 bases and J gave up 9 bases, with 20 bases separating them. This CDR3 region has 16 residues. The CDR3 protein is CASSQDLGLSFKKLFF. CDR3 in DNA: TGCGCCAGCAGCCAGGATTTGGGACTGTCTTTTAAAAAACTGTTTTTT.

The chain uses TRBV10-3 and TRBJ2-7, with D possibly matching TRBD1 (6 bases). Germline V gene lookup returns CDR1 ENHRY and CDR2 SYGVKD. V lost 3 bases to trimming and J lost 7 bases, with 10 bases between them. The CDR3 has 12 amino acids. CDR3 region: CAISDVGTEQYF. CDR3 sequence (DNA): TGTGCCATCAGTGATGTAGGGACAGAGCAGTACTTC.

There are a few counts of this clone. This sequence joins TRBV11-2 and TRBJ2-3; tentatively, D is TRBD2 (5 bases). The ends were cut back, 5 bases at V and 6 bases at J, with 12 bases in the middle. Germline CDR1 and CDR2: SGHAT and FQNNGV. The CDR3 covers 13 residues. CDR3 sequence: CASSQSPGDTQYF. In nucleotides, the CDR3 is TGTGCCAGCAGCCAATCCCCGGGGGATACGCAGTATTTT.

There are a few counts of this clone. The V call is TRBV7-9, the J call TRBJ2-5; maybe TRBD2 (5 bases). With 1 base removed from V and 5 bases from J, the gap between germline ends came to 14 bases. The CDR3 spans 15 residues. Germline values: CDR1 SEHNR, CDR2 FQNEAQ (reference sequence). The DNA for the CDR3 is TGTGCCAGCAGCTTAGGAGGGTTTGAAAGCGAGACCCAGTACTTC. Translation: CASSLGGFESETQYF.

This clone was observed a handful of times. This chain connects TRBV6-1 to TRBJ2-1; D is perhaps TRBD2 (6 bases). Germline lookup yields CDR1 MNHNS and CDR2 SASEGT. The CDR3 is 14 amino acids. V shed 5 bases and J shed 3 bases, with 11 bases lying between them. This CDR3 reads CASSFGDFYNEQFF. CDR3 in DNA: TGTGCCAGCAGTTTCGGGGACTTCTACAATGAGCAGTTCTTC.

This clone showed up just a few times. An end of the junction differs from the germline gene, which may be a read error. The chain employs TRBV7-7 and TRBJ2-5; TRBD1 matches 11 bases. CDR3 size: 16 residues. The germline V gene encodes CDR1 SSHAT and CDR2 FNYEAQ (reference sequence). The CDR3 here is CASSSGTGGGQETQYF. Here the CDR3 DNA reads TGTGCTAGCAGCTCCGGGACAGGGGGTGGTCAAGAGACCCAGTACTTC.

The chain links TRBV4-1 to TRBJ2-7, with 9 bases that match TRBD2. Germline CDR1 reads MGHRA; CDR2 reads YSYEKL. The V and J ends lost 4 bases and 4 bases, in that order; junction bases with no gene match: 11. This CDR3 is built from 16 residues. CDR3 nucleotide sequence: TGCGCCAGCAGCCCCCACTCGGCGGGAGGGCTGTACGAGCAGTACTTC. This codes for CASSPHSAGGLYEQYF.

The gene calls are TRBV5-1 and TRBJ2-7, with 9 bases matching TRBD1. The CDR3 spans 14 residues. V lost 4 bases and J lost 3; bases outside the gene matches: 5. The germline CDR1 and CDR2 sequences are SGHRS and YFSETQ. CDR3 coding DNA: TGCGCCAGCAGCGCCGGGACAGGGTTCTACGAGCAGTACTTC. Translated: CASSAGTGFYEQYF.

The V call is TRBV2, the J call TRBJ1-5; no clear D gene. The CDR3 has 14 amino acids. The V end lost 3 bases, the J end lost 5 bases, and 11 bases lay between the germline ends. Germline V gene data show CDR1 as SNHLY and CDR2 as FYNNEI. CDR3 in amino acids: CASSEEEGDQPQHF. In nucleotides, the CDR3 is TGTGCCAGCAGTGAGGAGGAGGGAGATCAGCCCCAGCATTTT.

This clone turned up a few times. The chain is built from TRBV4-3 and TRBJ2-2; TRBD2 matches at 7 bases. This CDR3 is 17 amino acids long. The trim removed 0 bases at V and 0 bases at J, leaving 4 bases unmatched. From germline, CDR1 is LGHNA and CDR2 YSLEER. The CDR3 is CASSQDGGESNTGELFF. CDR3 coding DNA: TGCGCCAGCAGCCAAGATGGGGGGGAGTCGAACACCGGGGAGCTGTTTTTT.

This clone was seen only a few times. This chain joins TRBV21-1 and TRBJ2-2; the table's TRBD1 call for D was not verified on the DNA. TRBV21-1 is shown as a pseudogene. The CDR3 totals 14 residues. CDR3 nucleotides: TGTGCCAGCAGCAAAGTCCAGTGCCCCGGGGAGCTGTTTTTT. This gives the protein CASSKVQCPGELFF.

The chain employs TRBV19 and TRBJ2-1, with a possible D match to TRBD2 (5 bases). Deletions cut 1 base from V and 7 bases from J, with 8 bases between. Germline loops: CDR1 LNHDA, CDR2 SQIVND (reference sequence). CDR3 length equals 13 residues. The CDR3 region has the DNA TGTGCCAGTAGTATAGCGACGGGGAATGAGCAGTTCTTC. As protein: CASSIATGNEQFF.

The chain uses TRBV11-2 and TRBJ2-3; D gene uncertain. Between the trimmed V and J ends, which lost 0 bases and 2 bases, there was a span of 6 bases. The length of the CDR3 is 14 residues. Looked up from germline, CDR1 is SGHAT and CDR2 is FQNNGV. Here the CDR3 DNA reads TGTGCCAGCAGCTTAGATATCTACACAGATACGCAGTATTTT. This translates into CASSLDIYTDTQYF.

This clone was seen a few times. The V gene is TRBV5-1, the J gene TRBJ2-1; the D gene is possibly TRBD1 (6 bases). Germline values: CDR1 SGHRS, CDR2 YFSETQ. Between the trimmed V and J ends, which lost 0 bases and 7 bases, there was a span of 14 bases. The CDR3 consists of 15 residues. The CDR3 region is CASSLGPGEWNEQFF. CDR3 nucleotides: TGCGCCAGCAGCTTGGGGCCAGGGGAGTGGAATGAGCAGTTCTTC.

Comments on this clone: The same CDR3 arises from other DNA sequences in this sample as well. This chain joins TRBV7-3 and TRBJ2-1; D not resolved. The ends were cut back, 0 bases at V and 9 bases at J, with 9 bases in the middle. Per germline, CDR1 SGHTA and CDR2 FQGTGA. CDR3 length: 13 residues. The CDR3: CASSLTSGGEQFF. CDR3 nucleotide sequence: TGTGCCAGCAGCTTAACGAGTGGTGGTGAGCAGTTCTTC. The variable domain in full, with the rest retrieved from reference TRBV7-3 and TRBJ2-1, is GAGVSQTPSNKVTEKGKYVELRCDPISGHTALYWYRQSLGQGPEFLIYFQGTGAADDSGLPNDRFFAVRPEGSVSTLKIQRTERGDSAVYLCASSLTSGGEQFFGPGTRLTVL.

This clone was found a few times. This chain uses TRBV18 with TRBJ1-2; 8 nucleotides line up with TRBD1. J was trimmed by 7 bases and V by 3 bases; bases with no gene match: 13. This CDR3 has 16 residues. Germline CDR1 and CDR2: KGHSH and LQKENI. CDR3 sequence reads: CASSPPPGGLPPGYTF. CDR3 nucleotide sequence: TGTGCCAGCTCACCCCCCCCAGGGGGCCTTCCACCTGGCTACACCTTC.

V and J are TRBV7-9 and TRBJ2-1; D is possibly TRBD2 (5 bases). Trimming took 5 bases from V and 6 from J, leaving 11 bases between them. The CDR3 has 13 residues. CDR1 is SEHNR, CDR2 FQNEAQ, per germline (reference sequence). The chain's CDR3 is CASSPDSSNEQFF. CDR3 in DNA: TGTGCCAGCAGCCCGGACTCGTCCAATGAGCAGTTCTTC.

V and J are TRBV12-5 and TRBJ2-5; 12 bases line up with TRBD2. CDR1 is LGHNT and CDR2 is FRNRAP in the germline V gene. The V gene end was trimmed by 1 base and the J gene end by 2 bases; junction bases not matched to a gene: 5. This CDR3 region has 17 residues. The CDR3 DNA reads as TGTGCTAGTGGTTTGGCCTTACTAGCGGGGGGACAAGAGACCCAGTACTTC. This codes for CASGLALLAGGQETQYF.